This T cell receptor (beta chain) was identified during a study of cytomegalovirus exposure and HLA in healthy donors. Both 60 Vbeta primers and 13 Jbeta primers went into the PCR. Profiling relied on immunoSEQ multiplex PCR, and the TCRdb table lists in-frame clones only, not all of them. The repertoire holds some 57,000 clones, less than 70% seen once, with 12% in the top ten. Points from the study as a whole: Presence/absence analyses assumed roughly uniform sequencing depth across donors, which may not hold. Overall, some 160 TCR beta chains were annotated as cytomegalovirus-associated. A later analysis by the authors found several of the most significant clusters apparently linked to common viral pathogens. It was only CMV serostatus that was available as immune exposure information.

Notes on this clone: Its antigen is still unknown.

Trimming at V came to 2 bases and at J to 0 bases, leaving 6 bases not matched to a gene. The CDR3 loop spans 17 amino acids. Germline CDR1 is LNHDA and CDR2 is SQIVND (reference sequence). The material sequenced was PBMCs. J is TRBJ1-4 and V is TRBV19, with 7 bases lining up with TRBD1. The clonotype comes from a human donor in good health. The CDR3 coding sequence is TGTGCCAGTAGTATACCTCAGGGGGTAGCAACTAATGAAAAACTGTTTTTT. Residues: CASSIPQGVATNEKLFF.